This TCR beta chain came from a study of graft-versus-host responses after intestinal transplantation. Study context: The transplants performed in recipients were multivisceral, liver-intestinal, or isolated intestinal.

Repertoires were generated with immunoSEQ multiplex PCR, while TCRdb's copy carries only in-frame clones and drops some. The repertoire holds around 49,000 clones, with roughly nine tenths as singletons. Of note for this clone: The antigen is not known.

Findings and caveats of the study: Recipient marrow held GvH clones, some first seen in ileum or blood. Allografts of one patient group, those with graft-donor T cell macrochimerism, had high graft-versus-host to host-versus-graft clonal ratios.

Germline V gene sequence: CDR1 MNHEY, CDR2 SVGAGI. The CDR3 totals 13 residues. V lost 5 bases and J 5 bases, leaving 9 bases between the germline ends. The rearrangement uses TRBV6-5 and TRBJ1-4; D may be TRBD1 (6 bases). The TCR sequence derives from a human donor who was the organ donor for an intestinal transplant. The starting material was unstimulated CD4+ T cells sorted from spleen or lymph node cells, obtained before transplant. CDR3 sequence (DNA): TGTGCCAGCAGTCTCACAGGGAATGAAAAACTGTTTTTT. Residues: CASSLTGNEKLFF.